These 32 T cell receptor beta chains were sequenced from one sample in a study of naive and memory T cell subsets. Documented treatment: skin biopsy from PPD injection site in Mantoux-positive individual. An oligonucleotide containing a UMI was ligated to the 3' end of TCR cDNA. Ligated cDNA underwent four rounds of PCR with nested alpha and beta constant region primers and SP2. TCRdb re-called the UMI-ligation and nested PCR reads with MiXCR, one entry per CDR3 protein. This table holds 30,000 to 35,000 distinct CDR3 sequences, 6.5% to 8% found once. Source: skin, taken from a tuberculin skin test site. These receptors originate from an adult in good health.

This clonotype was recorded at least ten times. The V and J genes are TRBV20-1 and TRBJ2-7; perhaps TRBD1 as D (5 bases). V gave up 1 base and J gave up 5 bases, with 15 bases separating them. Germline values: CDR1 DFQATT, CDR2 SNEGSKA (reference sequence). CDR3 length: 14 amino acids. The CDR3 protein is CSARVSQGFHEQYF. CDR3 nucleotide sequence: TGCAGTGCTAGAGTGAGCCAGGGTTTCCACGAGCAGTACTTC.

This clonotype came up many times. The chain links TRBV12-3 or TRBV12-4 to TRBJ1-6, with a weak D call TRBD1 (6 bases). CDR3 size: 16 residues. V dropped 6 bases and J dropped 9 bases, with 21 bases sitting between them. This CDR3 is CASSRTARALGSPLHF. CDR3 sequence (DNA): TGTGCCAGCAGCAGGACAGCTCGCGCTTTAGGTTCACCCCTCCACTTT.

V usage is TRBV9 and J usage is TRBJ2-2; perhaps TRBD1 as D (5 bases). Per germline, CDR1 SGDLS and CDR2 YYNGEE. The CDR3 is 15 amino acids. V was cut by 3 bases and J by 0 bases, with 9 bases left in between. The CDR3 nucleotides are TGTGCCAGCAGCGCAGACAGCACGAACACCGGGGAGCTGTTTTTT. This translates into CASSADSTNTGELFF.

This chain uses TRBV3-1 with TRBJ1-6, with a possible D match to TRBD1 (5 bases). The germline V and J ends were trimmed by 2 bases and 8 bases, with 7 bases remaining between them. The CDR3 length is 13 residues. Germline lookup yields CDR1 LGHDT and CDR2 YNNKEL (reference sequence). CDR3: CASSQTGDSPLHF. In DNA form, the CDR3 reads TGTGCCAGCAGCCAAACAGGAGATTCACCCCTCCACTTT.

This clonotype was observed a few times. J is TRBJ2-3 and V is TRBV25-1; D gene ambiguous. The CDR3 totals 11 residues. Trimming cost V 9 bases and J 5 bases, with 9 bases left between them. From germline, CDR1 is MGHDK and CDR2 SYGVNS. CDR3 in DNA: TGTGCCAGTAGTATCATAGATACGCAGTATTTT. Encoded protein: CASSIIDTQYF.

The rearrangement uses TRBV19 and TRBJ2-2, with TRBD2 identical over 11 bases. V shed 5 bases and J 5 bases; nucleotides not matched to a gene: 4. The germline V gene has CDR1 LNHDA and CDR2 SQIVND (reference sequence). This CDR3 has 15 amino acids. The CDR3 nucleotides are TGTGCCAGTAGTCAGACTAGCGGGGTAACCGGGGAGCTGTTTTTT. It yields the protein CASSQTSGVTGELFF.

This clonotype was seen ten or more times. The V and J genes are TRBV7-2 and TRBJ2-7; D ambiguous. This CDR3 has 13 residues. In germline, CDR1 is SGHTA, CDR2 FQGNSA. Between the trimmed V and J ends, which lost 5 bases and 4 bases, there was a span of 12 bases. Here the CDR3 reads CASSRTVAYEQYF. The CDR3 DNA is TGTGCCAGCAGCCGTACGGTCGCGTACGAGCAGTACTTC. The whole variable domain, filled in from reference TRBV7-2 and TRBJ2-7, reads GAGVSQSPSNKVTEKGKDVELRCDPISGHTALYWYRQSLGQGLEFLIYFQGNSAPDKSGLPSDRFSAERTGGSVSTLTIQRTQQEDSAVYLCASSRTVAYEQYFGPGTRLTVT.

The gene calls are TRBV23-1 and TRBJ1-1; TRBD1 might be the D (6 bases). TRBV23-1 is recorded as an ORF, its role being uncertain. The CDR3 contains 15 residues. With 4 bases removed from V and 1 base from J, the gap between germline ends came to 13 bases. The CDR3 reads CASSRGRYGNTEAFF. The CDR3 bases are TGCGCCAGCAGTCGGGGGCGGTATGGGAACACTGAAGCTTTCTTT.

This clonotype was counted at least ten times. The CDR3: CSAREGQSYGYTF. CDR3 DNA: TGCAGTGCTAGAGAAGGACAGTCCTATGGCTACACCTTC. J is TRBJ1-2 and V is TRBV20-1, with TRBD1 as a possible D gene (6 bases). The germline gives CDR1 DFQATT, CDR2 SNEGSKA (reference sequence). The V and J ends lost 0 bases and 4 bases respectively, with 9 bases between them. The CDR3 has 13 amino acids.

This clonotype has a count of ten or more. This chain connects TRBV12-3 or TRBV12-4 to TRBJ1-1; perhaps TRBD1 as D (5 bases). The CDR3 spans 13 residues. V lost 5 bases to trimming and J lost 4 bases, with 11 bases between them. The CDR3 sequence: CASSGRGGTEAFF. DNA for the CDR3: TGTGCCAGCAGTGGACGGGGGGGCACTGAAGCTTTCTTT.

This clonotype has at least ten counts. The chain has TRBV3-1 and TRBJ2-3; D is uncertain. The CDR3 is made up of 13 amino acids. Trimming took off 5 bases at V and 0 bases at J, with 6 bases between the two ends. Germline-derived CDR1 and CDR2 are LGHDT and YNNKEL (reference sequence). CDR3: CASSKQSTDTQYF. In DNA, the CDR3 is TGTGCCAGCAGCAAACAAAGCACAGATACGCAGTATTTT.

This clonotype was picked up many times. The chain links TRBV6-6 to TRBJ2-1; 13 bases map to TRBD2. The V and J ends lost 2 bases and 4 bases, in that order; junction bases with no gene match: 5. Germline V gene data show CDR1 as MNHNY and CDR2 as SVGAGI (reference sequence). The CDR3 has 17 amino acids. Here the CDR3 reads CASSYMGLAGIYNEQFF. The CDR3 nucleotides are TGTGCCAGCAGTTACATGGGACTAGCGGGGATATACAATGAGCAGTTCTTC.

The chain recombines TRBV11-2 with TRBJ1-3; unclear D gene. Germline V gives CDR1 SGHAT, CDR2 FQNNGV. V was cut by 3 bases and J by 3 bases, with 12 bases left in between. The CDR3 is 15 amino acids. The CDR3 sequence: CASSFNGAYGNTIYF. CDR3 sequence (DNA): TGTGCCAGCAGCTTCAACGGAGCCTATGGAAACACCATATATTTT.

This sequence joins TRBV19 and TRBJ1-1; D is possibly TRBD1 (5 bases). V gave up 7 bases and J gave up 5 bases, with 14 bases separating them. This CDR3 has 13 residues. Germline values: CDR1 LNHDA, CDR2 SQIVND (reference sequence). In DNA, the CDR3 is TGTGCCAGTAACACACTGGGGGGGACTGAAGCTTTCTTT. This translates into CASNTLGGTEAFF.

This clonotype was detected ten times or more. This sequence joins TRBV7-9 and TRBJ2-1; D is perhaps TRBD1 or TRBD2 (5 bases each). The CDR3 runs to 15 residues. V was trimmed by 5 bases and J by 8 bases, leaving 19 bases between them. The V gene's germline CDR1 is SEHNR and CDR2 FQNEAQ (reference sequence). CDR3 sequence: CASSQGVLPGDEQFF. Here the CDR3 DNA reads TGTGCCAGCAGCCAAGGGGTCCTTCCCGGGGATGAGCAGTTCTTC.

This clonotype was seen a few times. V is TRBV6-5 and J is TRBJ2-2; 9 bases fit TRBD2. Germline CDR1 reads MNHEY; CDR2 reads SVGAGI. This CDR3 has 18 residues. The V segment lost 6 bases and the J segment 4 bases; nucleotides outside the gene matches: 15. Written as DNA, the CDR3 is TGTGCCAGCAGCCTCCCGGTCGGCGCGGGGGGGCCCACCGGGGAGCTGTTTTTT. It translates to CASSLPVGAGGPTGELFF.

The chain joins TRBV5-1 to TRBJ1-1; D is undetermined. The length of the CDR3 is 14 residues. Trimming stripped 0 bases from V and 2 bases from J, with 8 bases between. Germline V gives CDR1 SGHRS, CDR2 YFSETQ. Written as DNA, the CDR3 is TGCGCCAGCAGCTTGGCCCACAGTAACACTGAAGCTTTCTTT. Translated, it gives CASSLAHSNTEAFF.

This clonotype was counted many times. J is TRBJ1-2 and V is TRBV4-1, with TRBD1 as a possible D gene (5 bases). CDR1 is MGHRA, CDR2 YSYEKL, per germline. The CDR3 covers 16 residues. Trimming removed 0 bases from V and 5 bases from J, with 16 bases in between. The CDR3 DNA reads as TGCGCCAGCAGCCAAGAGCATCCAGGGCCACTATATGGCTACACCTTC. Its translation is CASSQEHPGPLYGYTF.

The table lists this clonotype with many counts. V gene TRBV5-1 combines with J gene TRBJ2-2; unclear D gene. Germline V lookup: CDR1 SGHRS, CDR2 YFSETQ. The CDR3 sequence is 17 residues long. The germline V and J ends were trimmed by 2 bases and 2 bases, with 16 bases remaining between them. The CDR3 is CASSFRGSKINTGELFF. The CDR3 DNA reads TGCGCCAGCAGCTTCCGTGGCAGCAAAATAAACACCGGGGAGCTGTTTTTT.

This clonotype was detected many times. The rearrangement joins TRBV13 to TRBJ2-5, with D maybe TRBD2 (6 bases). The CDR3 length is 13 residues. The germline V and J ends were trimmed by 5 bases and 5 bases, with 12 bases remaining between them. The germline CDR1 and CDR2 sequences are PRHDT and FYEKMQ (reference sequence). As DNA, the CDR3 is TGTGCCAGCAGCCCCGGGGACTCCGAGACCCAGTACTTC. Residues: CASSPGDSETQYF.

The sample holds many counts of this clonotype. The V and J genes are TRBV28 and TRBJ2-7; 8 bases agree with TRBD2. Germline CDR1 MDHEN, CDR2 SYDVKM. V lost 5 bases, J lost 3 bases, and 6 bases stayed unmatched. CDR3 length: 14 amino acids. CDR3 DNA: TGTGCCAGCAGTGCATTCGGGACTAGCTACGAGCAGTACTTC. Translating it yields CASSAFGTSYEQYF.

In its sample, this clonotype was seen many times. The chain combines TRBV3-1 with TRBJ1-1; D is unclear. The CDR3 is made up of 14 amino acids. Looked up from germline, CDR1 is LGHDT and CDR2 is YNNKEL (reference sequence). V lost 1 base and J 2 bases, leaving 8 bases between the germline ends. The DNA of the CDR3 is TGTGCCAGCAGCCAAGGGTTAGGAAACACTGAAGCTTTCTTT. Residues: CASSQGLGNTEAFF.

This clonotype was detected many times. The CDR3 nucleotides read TGTGCCAGCAGTGAAACAGCGAACACTGAAGCTTTCTTT. Its protein product is CASSETANTEAFF. The rearrangement uses TRBV6-1 and TRBJ1-1; the D is unclear. The CDR3 spans 13 residues. V lost 2 bases, J lost 1 base, and 5 bases lay in between. Germline CDR1 MNHNS, CDR2 SASEGT.

This clonotype was counted ten times or more. The rearrangement joins TRBV5-1 to TRBJ2-7, with 10 bases aligning to TRBD1. Germline V gene lookup returns CDR1 SGHRS and CDR2 YFSETQ. With 4 bases clipped from V and 8 bases from J, the junction kept 9 bases outside the gene matches. CDR3 length: 14 residues. The CDR3 sequence: CASSPGQGPTKQYF. CDR3 sequence (DNA): TGCGCCAGCAGCCCGGGACAGGGGCCTACGAAGCAGTACTTC.

This clonotype was recorded a few times. V usage is TRBV11-2 and J usage is TRBJ1-2; D is uncertain. Germline-derived CDR1 and CDR2 are SGHAT and FQNNGV. The CDR3 is 13 residues long. V dropped 1 base and J dropped 8 bases, with 11 bases sitting between them. The CDR3 region is CASSLVIGRGYTF. Here the CDR3 DNA reads TGTGCCAGCAGCTTAGTAATCGGGAGGGGCTACACCTTC.

The CDR3, as DNA: TGCAGTGCTAGGGTCCCGGGACAGGGAGAAGCTTTCTTT. Protein sequence: CSARVPGQGEAFF. The rearrangement links TRBV20-1 to TRBJ1-1, with 9 nucleotides matching TRBD1. The CDR3 covers 13 residues. Germline CDR1 is DFQATT and CDR2 is SNEGSKA (reference sequence). The J segment lost 8 bases and the V segment lost 3 bases, leaving 7 bases of the junction unmatched.

This clonotype was counted many times. The V gene is TRBV27, the J gene TRBJ1-2, with TRBD1 identical over 11 bases. V shed 5 bases and J 6 bases; nucleotides not matched to a gene: 8. Germline values: CDR1 MNHEY, CDR2 SMNVEV (reference sequence). CDR3 length: 15 residues. CDR3 protein: CASSPRTGGRDGYTF. The CDR3 DNA reads TGTGCCAGCAGTCCCCGGACAGGGGGCAGGGATGGCTACACCTTC.

This clonotype was detected ten times or more. J is TRBJ2-1 and V is TRBV20-1, with 8 bases matching TRBD2. The CDR3 covers 15 residues. Per germline, CDR1 DFQATT and CDR2 SNEGSKA (reference sequence). Germline trimming cut 0 bases from V and 3 bases from J; bases unmatched to any gene: 4. DNA for the CDR3: TGCAGTGCTAGAGATCCGGGAGGGAACTACAATGAGCAGTTCTTC. Amino acids: CSARDPGGNYNEQFF.

In its sample, this clonotype was seen many times. V and J are TRBV11-2 and TRBJ1-1; D is undetermined. The CDR3 has 13 amino acids. The ends were cut back, 0 bases at V and 3 bases at J, with 5 bases in the middle. CDR1 SGHAT and CDR2 FQNNGV come from the germline V gene. CDR3 bases: TGTGCCAGCAGCTTAGATTATCACACTGAAGCTTTCTTT. Translated, it gives CASSLDYHTEAFF. Filled out from reference TRBV11-2 and TRBJ1-1, the complete variable domain reads EAGVAQSPRYKIIEKRQSVAFWCNPISGHATLYWYQQILGQGPKLLIQFQNNGVVDDSQLPKDRFSAERLKGVDSTLKIQPAKLEDSAVYLCASSLDYHTEAFFGQGTRLTVV.

This clonotype was seen a few times. The chain recombines TRBV9 with TRBJ1-1, with TRBD1 identical over 10 bases. After removal of 4 bases from V and 4 bases from J, the junction contained 10 bases not matched to a gene. Germline V CDR1 and CDR2: SGDLS, YYNGEE. This CDR3 spans 16 amino acids. This CDR3 is CASSNRTGGVSTEAFF. Written as DNA, the CDR3 is TGTGCCAGCAGCAATCGGACAGGGGGGGTGAGCACTGAAGCTTTCTTT.

This clonotype was observed a handful of times. The chain combines TRBV5-6 with TRBJ2-7; 7 bases are shared with TRBD1. Germline trimming cut 4 bases from V and 5 bases from J; bases unmatched to any gene: 18. The CDR3 covers 17 residues. Germline values: CDR1 SGHDT, CDR2 YYEEEE. The CDR3 nucleotides are TGTGCCAGCAGCGACACCGTGGGGACAGAAGGTAACAACGAGCAGTACTTC. Protein product: CASSDTVGTEGNNEQYF.

V and J are TRBV10-3 and TRBJ2-7; 9 positions match TRBD2. The CDR3 length is 15 residues. V lost 0 bases, J lost 6 bases, and 6 bases stayed unmatched. Germline loops: CDR1 ENHRY, CDR2 SYGVKD. CDR3 sequence: CAISESRLAGSEQYF. The CDR3, as DNA: TGTGCCATCAGTGAGTCGCGTCTAGCGGGGTCCGAGCAGTACTTC.